This T cell receptor beta chain stems from a study of T cells after yellow fever vaccination. The ends were cut back, 0 bases at V and 7 bases at J, with 20 bases in the middle. CDR1 is MGHRA, CDR2 YSYEKL, per germline. The CDR3 contains 17 residues. The TCR cDNA carried a universal primer site and UMIs from 5'RACE template switching. Via MiXCR, TCRdb re-called the 5' RACE reads, giving one row per CDR3 protein. The repertoire holds a few hundred thousand distinct CDR3 sequences, with roughly a sixth as singletons. This clonotype occurred a few times. The chain employs TRBV4-1 and TRBJ2-3; D unclear. The material was PBMCs, obtained around 5 days after the first yellow fever vaccination. The clonotype was recovered from a man between 18 and 29 years old who received the YFV17D yellow fever vaccine. CDR3 region: CASSQERRGYDLNTQYF. CDR3 sequence (DNA): TGCGCCAGCAGCCAAGAACGAAGAGGCTACGATCTCAATACGCAGTATTTT.